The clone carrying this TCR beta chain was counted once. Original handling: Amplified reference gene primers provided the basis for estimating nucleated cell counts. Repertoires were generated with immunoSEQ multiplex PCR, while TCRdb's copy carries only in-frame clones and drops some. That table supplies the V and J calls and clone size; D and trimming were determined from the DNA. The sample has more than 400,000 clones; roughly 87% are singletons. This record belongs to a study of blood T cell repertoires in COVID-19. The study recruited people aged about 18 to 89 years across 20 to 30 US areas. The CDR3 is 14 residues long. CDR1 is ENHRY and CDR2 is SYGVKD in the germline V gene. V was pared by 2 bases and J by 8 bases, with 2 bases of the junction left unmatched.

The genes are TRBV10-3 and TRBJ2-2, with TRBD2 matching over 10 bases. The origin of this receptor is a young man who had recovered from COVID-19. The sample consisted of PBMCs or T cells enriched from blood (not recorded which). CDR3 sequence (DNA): TGTGCCATCAGTGAGACTAGCGGGAAAGGGGAGCTGTTTTTT. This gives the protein CAISETSGKGELFF.